This TCR beta chain is from a study of preoperative IRX-2 immunotherapy in early breast cancer. The CDR3 extends over 14 amino acids. CDR1 and CDR2 from the germline V gene are SNHLY and FYNNEI. Trimming left V 4 bases short and J 5 bases short, with 12 bases between. The treatment was: preoperative locoregional IRX-2 cytokine immunotherapy. Profiling relied on immunoSEQ multiplex PCR, and the TCRdb table lists in-frame clones only, not all of them. The sample consists of more than 10,000 clones, roughly 93% of them appearing once. The chain couples TRBV2 to TRBJ1-5; tentatively, D is TRBD1 (6 bases). The receptor's source is a human donor with breast cancer. The sample was gathered from a patient treated with IRX-2 immunotherapy. CDR3 nucleotide sequence: TGTGCCAGCAGTGTACAGGGTCAGGATCAGCCCCAGCATTTT. This translates into CASSVQGQDQPQHF.